Below, one T cell receptor beta chain is given with its context. At one end, the junction sequence differs from germline, possibly due to a read error. Combining a sample-barcoded 5' primer with a J-beta primer mix, a second PCR ran for roughly 6 to 12 cycles. Every cDNA molecule bore a tag from a template-switch adaptor containing 12 random nucleotides. TCRdb itself ran the 5' RACE reads through MiXCR, one entry per CDR3 protein. The profile covers about 1.5 million distinct CDR3 sequences, with roughly 43% appearing a single time and 4% taken by the ten largest. Isolated PBMCs totaled at least 6 million in each sample. The CDR3 length is 11 residues. Per the germline V gene, CDR1 is MGHRA and CDR2 is YSYEKL. The record originates from a study of blood T cells in healthy people across ages.

The sequence derives from a woman aged 18-29 years in good health. Material: blood. The chain has TRBV4-1 and TRBJ2-2; TRBD2 matches 8 bases. In DNA, the CDR3 is TGCGTCAGCAGCCATAGCGGGGAGCCGTTTTTT. It yields the protein CVSSHSGEPFF.